These 17 T cell receptor beta chains were all obtained from the same sample, sequenced in a study of blood T cell repertoires in COVID-19. Here immunoSEQ multiplex PCR was the method, and the copy in TCRdb shows in-frame clones only, minus some. The repertoire holds 330,000 or so clones, with roughly 86% as singletons. Sequenced sample: peripheral blood. Receptors originate from a man aged 25 to 45 with COVID-19, enrolled during active disease.

The CDR3 reads CASSPYGTGANEKLFF. The CDR3, as DNA: TGTGCCAGCAGTCCATACGGGACAGGGGCTAATGAAAAACTGTTTTTT. The chain carries TRBV27 and TRBJ1-4; 10 nucleotides align to TRBD1. Trimming cost V 5 bases and J 3 bases; bases outside gene matches: 6. Germline V gene data show CDR1 as MNHEY and CDR2 as SMNVEV (reference sequence). This CDR3 region has 16 residues.

The CDR3 nucleotides read TGTGCCAGCAGTTATGCAGGGGGCACCGGGGAGCTGTTTTTT. Its translation is CASSYAGGTGELFF. This rearrangement joins TRBV6-2 or TRBV6-3 to TRBJ2-2; 7 bases fit TRBD1. Looked up from germline, CDR1 is MNHEY and CDR2 is SVGEGT. V shed 3 bases and J 4 bases; nucleotides not matched to a gene: 2. The CDR3 is 14 residues long.

This clone appeared once. V usage is TRBV7-2 and J usage is TRBJ2-7, with 8 nucleotides matching TRBD1. The CDR3 totals 15 residues. V dropped 1 base and J dropped 3; count of bases not matched to a gene: 5. Germline-derived CDR1 and CDR2 are SGHTA and FQGNSA. CDR3 in amino acids: CASSLGAGGYYEQYF. The CDR3 DNA reads TGTGCCAGCAGCTTAGGGGCAGGGGGCTACTACGAGCAGTACTTC.

The rearrangement links TRBV7-6 to TRBJ1-2, with TRBD1 identical over 11 bases. After removal of 3 bases from V and 8 bases from J, the junction contained 11 bases not matched to a gene. CDR3 length equals 16 residues. Germline values: CDR1 SGHVS, CDR2 FNYEAQ. The DNA of the CDR3 is TGTGCCAGCAGCTTCCTGCCTCCGGGACAGGGGGGAGGCTACACCTTC. Translating gives CASSFLPPGQGGGYTF.

This chain links TRBV7-3 with TRBJ2-2; no reliable D call. Trimming shortened V by 5 bases and J by 7 bases, and 17 bases separated the two germline ends. The CDR3 loop spans 15 amino acids. Germline V CDR1 and CDR2: SGHTA, FQGTGA. The CDR3 DNA reads TGTGCCAGCAGCCCGGGTCTCCTCCCGGGCGGGGAGCTGTTTTTT. Its protein is CASSPGLLPGGELFF.

CDR3 in amino acids: CASSLWMRPEDTQYF. CDR3 sequence (DNA): TGTGCCAGCAGTTTATGGATGAGGCCAGAAGATACGCAGTATTTT. The chain has TRBV27 and TRBJ2-3; D gene uncertain. V dropped 1 base and J dropped 5 bases, with 13 bases sitting between them. CDR1 MNHEY and CDR2 SMNVEV come from the germline V gene (reference sequence). CDR3 length: 15 amino acids.

V gene TRBV7-3 combines with J gene TRBJ2-6; 7 bases are shared with TRBD2. Germline trimming cut 3 bases from V and 3 bases from J; bases unmatched to any gene: 5. Looked up from germline, CDR1 is SGHTA and CDR2 is FQGTGA. The CDR3 runs 16 residues. The CDR3 spells CASSLGGNLGANVLTF. In DNA, the CDR3 is TGTGCCAGCAGCTTGGGAGGGAATCTTGGGGCCAACGTCCTGACTTTC.

This chain connects TRBV5-1 to TRBJ2-7; 9 bases are shared with TRBD2. V dropped 0 bases and J dropped 5; count of bases not matched to a gene: 6. The CDR3 has 15 amino acids. Germline CDR1 is SGHRS and CDR2 is YFSETQ. This CDR3 reads CASSLGGGRGDEQYF. For the CDR3, the DNA is TGCGCCAGCAGCTTGGGCGGCGGGAGGGGTGACGAGCAGTACTTC. Full variable domain (rest looked up from reference TRBV5-1 and TRBJ2-7): KAGVTQTPRYLIKTRGQQVTLSCSPISGHRSVSWYQQTPGQGLQFLFEYFSETQRNKGNFPGRFSGRQFSNSRSEMNVSTLELGDSALYLCASSLGGGRGDEQYFGPGTRLTVT.

V gene TRBV10-3 combines with J gene TRBJ2-5; maybe TRBD2 (5 bases). This CDR3 spans 14 amino acids. Deletions cut 7 bases from V and 5 bases from J, with 17 bases between. Per the germline V gene, CDR1 is ENHRY and CDR2 is SYGVKD. This chain's CDR3 is CAINEGHPGETQYF. The CDR3, as DNA: TGTGCCATCAACGAGGGCCATCCCGGGGAGACCCAGTACTTC.

The CDR3 reads CASSFRESSYEQYF. In DNA form, the CDR3 reads TGTGCCAGCAGTTTCAGGGAATCCTCCTACGAGCAGTACTTC. The chain uses TRBV28 and TRBJ2-7; a possible D gene is TRBD1 (5 bases). The germline V and J ends were trimmed by 3 bases and 0 bases, with 9 bases remaining between them. Germline V CDR1 and CDR2: MDHEN, SYDVKM. The CDR3 consists of 14 residues.

V and J are TRBV28 and TRBJ2-7; 7 nucleotides agree with TRBD2. The CDR3 contains 14 residues. V shed 4 bases and J 1 base; nucleotides not matched to a gene: 4. CDR1 is MDHEN, CDR2 SYDVKM, per germline. The CDR3 sequence is CASSYRGGSYEQYF. CDR3 in DNA: TGTGCCAGCAGTTACCGGGGAGGGTCCTACGAGCAGTACTTC.

This chain joins TRBV11-1 and TRBJ2-1, with 7 bases that match TRBD2. CDR3 length: 13 residues. Germline values: CDR1 SGHAT, CDR2 FQDESV (reference sequence). V shed 4 bases and J 3 bases; nucleotides not matched to a gene: 0. The DNA of the CDR3 is TGTGCCAGCAGCTCGGGGGGCTACAATGAGCAGTTCTTC. Translated, it gives CASSSGGYNEQFF. The whole variable domain, remainder taken from reference TRBV11-1 and TRBJ2-1, is EAEVAQSPRYKITEKSQAVAFWCDPISGHATLYWYRQILGQGPELLVQFQDESVVDDSQLPKDRFSAERLKGVDSTLKIQPAELGDSAMYLCASSSGGYNEQFFGPGTRLTVL.

The chain is built from TRBV5-1 and TRBJ1-4, with 7 bases aligning to TRBD1. The CDR3 sequence is 16 residues long. J lost 2 bases, V lost 4 bases, and 8 bases had no gene match. The V gene's germline CDR1 is SGHRS and CDR2 YFSETQ. CDR3 DNA: TGCGCCAGCAGCCTTCCTACAGGGGCGACTAATGAAAAACTGTTTTTT. Protein sequence: CASSLPTGATNEKLFF.

V and J are TRBV6-2 or TRBV6-3 and TRBJ1-1; 8 bases are shared with TRBD1. The CDR3 consists of 16 residues. Per germline, CDR1 MNHEY and CDR2 SVGEGT. Trimming cost V 2 bases and J 5 bases; bases outside gene matches: 10. The CDR3 loop reads CASSYGGRGRGTEAFF. The CDR3 DNA follows: TGTGCCAGCAGTTACGGTGGCAGGGGGCGAGGGACTGAAGCTTTCTTT.

CDR3 sequence reads: CASSWQGRGNTEAFF. The DNA for the CDR3 is TGCGCCAGCAGCTGGCAGGGTAGGGGGAACACTGAAGCTTTCTTT. This chain links TRBV5-1 with TRBJ1-1; possible D gene TRBD1, 5 bases. Germline CDR1 and CDR2: SGHRS and YFSETQ. The length of the CDR3 is 15 residues. The V end lost 3 bases, the J end lost 1 base, and 13 bases lay between the germline ends.

The J gene is TRBJ2-1, the V gene TRBV27, with D unclear. The CDR3 totals 13 residues. CDR1 MNHEY and CDR2 SMNVEV come from the germline V gene (reference sequence). Trimming cost V 0 bases and J 3 bases, with 3 bases left between them. Here the CDR3 DNA reads TGTGCCAGCAGTTTATCTCTCTACAATGAGCAGTTCTTC. This gives the protein CASSLSLYNEQFF.

The J gene is TRBJ2-7, the V gene TRBV11-2; a possible D gene is TRBD2 (6 bases). The V gene's germline CDR1 is SGHAT and CDR2 FQNNGV. V lost 4 bases to trimming and J lost 3 bases, with 22 bases between them. The length of the CDR3 is 17 residues. This CDR3 is CASSSRSDPGAVYEQYF. CDR3 nucleotides: TGTGCCAGCAGCTCGCGATCAGACCCGGGAGCTGTCTACGAGCAGTACTTC. Supplemented by reference TRBV11-2 and TRBJ2-7, the full variable domain reads EAGVAQSPRYKIIEKRQSVAFWCNPISGHATLYWYQQILGQGPKLLIQFQNNGVVDDSQLPKDRFSAERLKGVDSTLKIQPAKLEDSAVYLCASSSRSDPGAVYEQYFGPGTRLTVT.